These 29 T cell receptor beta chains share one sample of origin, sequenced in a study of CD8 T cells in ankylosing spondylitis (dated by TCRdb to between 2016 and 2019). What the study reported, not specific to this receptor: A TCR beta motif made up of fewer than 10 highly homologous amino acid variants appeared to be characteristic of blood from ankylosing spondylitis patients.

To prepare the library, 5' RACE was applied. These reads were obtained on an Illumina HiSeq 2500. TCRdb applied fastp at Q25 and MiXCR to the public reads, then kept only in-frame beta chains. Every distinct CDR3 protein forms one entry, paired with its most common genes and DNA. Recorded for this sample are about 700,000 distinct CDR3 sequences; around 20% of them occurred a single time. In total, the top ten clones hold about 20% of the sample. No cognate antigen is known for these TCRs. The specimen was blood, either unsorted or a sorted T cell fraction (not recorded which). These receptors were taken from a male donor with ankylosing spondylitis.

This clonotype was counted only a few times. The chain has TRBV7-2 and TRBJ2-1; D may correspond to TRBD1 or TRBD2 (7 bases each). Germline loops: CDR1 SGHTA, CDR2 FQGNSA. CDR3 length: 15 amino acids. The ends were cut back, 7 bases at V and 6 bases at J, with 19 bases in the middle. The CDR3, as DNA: TGTGCCAGCACCAGGGGGGCGGGAGCACCCAATGAGCAGTTCTTC. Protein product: CASTRGAGAPNEQFF.

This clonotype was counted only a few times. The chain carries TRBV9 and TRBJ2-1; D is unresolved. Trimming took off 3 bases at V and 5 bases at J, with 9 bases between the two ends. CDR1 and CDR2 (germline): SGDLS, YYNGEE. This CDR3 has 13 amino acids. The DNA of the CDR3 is TGTGCCAGCAGCGGGCCCCGGGACAATGAGCAGTTCTTC. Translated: CASSGPRDNEQFF.

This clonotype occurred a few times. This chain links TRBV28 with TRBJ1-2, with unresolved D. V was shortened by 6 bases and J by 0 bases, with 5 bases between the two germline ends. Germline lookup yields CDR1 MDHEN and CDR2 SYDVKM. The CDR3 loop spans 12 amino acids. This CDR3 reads CASSQANYGYTF. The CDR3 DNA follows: TGTGCCAGCAGCCAAGCTAACTATGGCTACACCTTC.

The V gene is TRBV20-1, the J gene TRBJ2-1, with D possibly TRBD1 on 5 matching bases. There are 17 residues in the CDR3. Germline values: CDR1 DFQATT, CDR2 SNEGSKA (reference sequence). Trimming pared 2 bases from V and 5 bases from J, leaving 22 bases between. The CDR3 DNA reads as TGCAGTGCTAGATCCCTCCAAGCAGGGCTATCCAACAATGAGCAGTTCTTC. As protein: CSARSLQAGLSNNEQFF.

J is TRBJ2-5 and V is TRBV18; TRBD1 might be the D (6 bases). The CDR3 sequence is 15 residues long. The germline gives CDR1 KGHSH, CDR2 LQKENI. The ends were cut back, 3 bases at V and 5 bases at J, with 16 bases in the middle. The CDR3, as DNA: TGTGCCAGCTCACCGGGACAAGGGGACGGGGAGACCCAGTACTTC. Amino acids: CASSPGQGDGETQYF.

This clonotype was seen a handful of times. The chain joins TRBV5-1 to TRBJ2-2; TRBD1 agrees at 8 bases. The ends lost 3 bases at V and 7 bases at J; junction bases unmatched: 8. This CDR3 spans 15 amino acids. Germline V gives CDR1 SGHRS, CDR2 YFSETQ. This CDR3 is CASSSTGVGGGELFF. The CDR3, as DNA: TGCGCCAGCAGCTCGACAGGGGTAGGCGGCGGGGAGCTGTTTTTT. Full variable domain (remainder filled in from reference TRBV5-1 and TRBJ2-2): KAGVTQTPRYLIKTRGQQVTLSCSPISGHRSVSWYQQTPGQGLQFLFEYFSETQRNKGNFPGRFSGRQFSNSRSEMNVSTLELGDSALYLCASSSTGVGGGELFFGEGSRLTVL.

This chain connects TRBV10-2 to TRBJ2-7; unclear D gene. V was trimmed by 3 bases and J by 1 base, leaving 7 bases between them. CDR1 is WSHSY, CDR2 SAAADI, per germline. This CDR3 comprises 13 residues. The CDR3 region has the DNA TGCGCCAGCAGTGACACCGGTTCCTACGAGCAGTACTTC. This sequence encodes CASSDTGSYEQYF.

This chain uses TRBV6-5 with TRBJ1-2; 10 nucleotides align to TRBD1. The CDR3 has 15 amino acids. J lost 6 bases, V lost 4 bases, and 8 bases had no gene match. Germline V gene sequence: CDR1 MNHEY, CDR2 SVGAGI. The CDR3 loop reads CASSFPGQGSDGYTF. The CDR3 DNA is TGTGCCAGCAGTTTCCCGGGACAGGGGAGCGATGGCTACACCTTC.

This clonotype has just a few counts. DNA of the CDR3: TGTGCCAGTACGCGGACTAGCGGATACTACGAGCAGTACTTC. As protein: CASTRTSGYYEQYF. The chain carries TRBV7-2 and TRBJ2-7; 10 bases line up with TRBD2. The germline gives CDR1 SGHTA, CDR2 FQGNSA. Trimming cost V 9 bases and J 3 bases; bases outside gene matches: 8. This CDR3 is built from 14 residues. Together with reference TRBV7-2 and TRBJ2-7, the CDR3 gives the full variable domain: GAGVSQSPSNKVTEKGKDVELRCDPISGHTALYWYRQSLGQGLEFLIYFQGNSAPDKSGLPSDRFSAERTGGSVSTLTIQRTQQEDSAVYLCASTRTSGYYEQYFGPGTRLTVT.

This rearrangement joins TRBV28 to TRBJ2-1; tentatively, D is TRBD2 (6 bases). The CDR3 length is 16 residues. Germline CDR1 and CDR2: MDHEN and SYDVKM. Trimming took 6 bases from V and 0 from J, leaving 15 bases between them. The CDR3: CASRRGSAPSYNEQFF. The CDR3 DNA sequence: TGTGCCAGCAGGCGGGGTAGCGCCCCCTCCTACAATGAGCAGTTCTTC.

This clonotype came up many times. This CDR3 reads CAWADRYEQYF. In nucleotides, the CDR3 is TGTGCCTGGGCTGACAGATACGAGCAGTACTTC. The gene calls are TRBV30 and TRBJ2-7, with D tentatively TRBD1 (5 bases). The CDR3 runs 11 residues. The V end lost 5 bases, the J end lost 4 bases, and 9 bases lay between the germline ends. From germline, CDR1 is GTSNPN and CDR2 SVGIG (reference sequence).

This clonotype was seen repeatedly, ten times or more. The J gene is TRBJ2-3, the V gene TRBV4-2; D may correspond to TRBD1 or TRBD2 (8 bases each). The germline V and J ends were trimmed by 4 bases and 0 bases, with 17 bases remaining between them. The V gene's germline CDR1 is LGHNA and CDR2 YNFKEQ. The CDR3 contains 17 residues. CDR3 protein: CASSPGGGGTSTDTQYF. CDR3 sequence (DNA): TGTGCCAGCAGCCCAGGGGGCGGGGGGACTAGCACAGATACGCAGTATTTT.

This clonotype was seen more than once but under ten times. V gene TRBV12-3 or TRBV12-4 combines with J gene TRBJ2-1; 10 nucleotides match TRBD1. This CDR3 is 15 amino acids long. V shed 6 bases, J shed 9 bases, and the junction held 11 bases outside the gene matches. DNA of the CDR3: TGTGCCAGCAGCCCCCGGACAGGGGGTGGCGGTGAGCAGTTCTTC. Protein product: CASSPRTGGGGEQFF.

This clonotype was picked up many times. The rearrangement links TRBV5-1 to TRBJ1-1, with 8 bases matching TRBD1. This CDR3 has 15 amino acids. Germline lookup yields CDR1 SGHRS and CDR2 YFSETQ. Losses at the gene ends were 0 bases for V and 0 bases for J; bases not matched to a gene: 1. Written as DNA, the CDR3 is TGCGCCAGCAGCTTGGTGACAGGGGTGAACACTGAAGCTTTCTTT. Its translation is CASSLVTGVNTEAFF.

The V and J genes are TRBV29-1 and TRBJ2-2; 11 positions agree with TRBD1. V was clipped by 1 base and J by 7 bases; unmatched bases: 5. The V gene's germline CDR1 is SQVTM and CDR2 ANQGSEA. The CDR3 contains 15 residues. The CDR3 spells CSVEGTGGEDGELFF. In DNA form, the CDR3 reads TGCAGCGTTGAAGGGACAGGGGGCGAGGACGGGGAGCTGTTTTTT.

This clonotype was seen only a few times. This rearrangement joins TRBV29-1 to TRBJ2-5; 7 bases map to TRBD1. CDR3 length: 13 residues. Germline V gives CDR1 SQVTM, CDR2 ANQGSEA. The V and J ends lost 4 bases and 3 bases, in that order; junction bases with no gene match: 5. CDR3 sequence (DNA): TGCAGCGTTGTCCGACAGGGCGAAGAGACCCAGTACTTC. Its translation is CSVVRQGEETQYF.

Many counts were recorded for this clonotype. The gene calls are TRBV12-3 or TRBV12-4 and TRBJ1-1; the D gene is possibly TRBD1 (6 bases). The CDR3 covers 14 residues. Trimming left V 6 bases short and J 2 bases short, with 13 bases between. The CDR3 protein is CASSSTGLNTEAFF. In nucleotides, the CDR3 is TGTGCCAGCAGCTCGACAGGACTAAACACTGAAGCTTTCTTT.

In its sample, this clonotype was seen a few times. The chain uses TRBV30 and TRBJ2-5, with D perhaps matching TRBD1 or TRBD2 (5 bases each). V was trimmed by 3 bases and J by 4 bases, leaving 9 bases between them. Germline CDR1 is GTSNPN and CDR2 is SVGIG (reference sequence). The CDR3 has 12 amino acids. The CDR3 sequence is CAWSEGRETQYF. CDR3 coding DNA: TGTGCCTGGAGCGAGGGGAGAGAGACCCAGTACTTC.

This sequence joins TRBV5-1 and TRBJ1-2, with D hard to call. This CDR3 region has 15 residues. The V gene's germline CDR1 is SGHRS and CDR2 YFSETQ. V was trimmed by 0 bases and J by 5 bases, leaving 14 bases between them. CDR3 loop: CASSLGEGLVYGYTF. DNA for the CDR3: TGCGCCAGCAGCTTGGGAGAGGGATTGGTTTATGGCTACACCTTC.

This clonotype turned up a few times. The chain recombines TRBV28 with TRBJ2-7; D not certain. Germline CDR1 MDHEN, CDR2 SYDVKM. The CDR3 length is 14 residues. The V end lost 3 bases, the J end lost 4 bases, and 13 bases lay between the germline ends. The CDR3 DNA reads TGTGCCAGCAGTTTCCCCGGCAGTATGTACGAGCAGTACTTC. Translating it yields CASSFPGSMYEQYF.

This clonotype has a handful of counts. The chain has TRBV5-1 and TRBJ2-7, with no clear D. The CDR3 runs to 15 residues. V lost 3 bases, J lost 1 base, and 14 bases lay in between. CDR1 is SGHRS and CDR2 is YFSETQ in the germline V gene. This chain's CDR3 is CASSSVLGPSYEQYF. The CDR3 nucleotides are TGCGCCAGCAGCTCCGTCTTGGGCCCTTCCTACGAGCAGTACTTC.

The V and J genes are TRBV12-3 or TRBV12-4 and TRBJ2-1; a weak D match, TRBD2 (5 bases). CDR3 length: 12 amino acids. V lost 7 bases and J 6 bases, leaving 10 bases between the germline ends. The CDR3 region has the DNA TGTGCCAGCACGTCTAGCACCAATGAGCAGTTCTTC. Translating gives CASTSSTNEQFF.

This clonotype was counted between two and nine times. This CDR3 reads CASSFFGGNYEQYF. The CDR3 DNA sequence: TGTGCCAGCAGCTTTTTTGGTGGGAACTACGAGCAGTACTTC. This chain links TRBV7-2 with TRBJ2-7, with D unclear. The CDR3 length is 14 residues. V dropped 3 bases and J dropped 3 bases, with 12 bases sitting between them. Germline lookup yields CDR1 SGHTA and CDR2 FQGNSA.

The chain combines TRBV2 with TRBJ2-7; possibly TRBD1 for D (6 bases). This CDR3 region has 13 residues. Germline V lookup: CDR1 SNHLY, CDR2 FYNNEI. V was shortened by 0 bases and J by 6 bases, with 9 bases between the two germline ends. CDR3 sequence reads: CASSEARGTEQYF. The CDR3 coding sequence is TGTGCCAGCAGTGAAGCGAGGGGGACCGAGCAGTACTTC.

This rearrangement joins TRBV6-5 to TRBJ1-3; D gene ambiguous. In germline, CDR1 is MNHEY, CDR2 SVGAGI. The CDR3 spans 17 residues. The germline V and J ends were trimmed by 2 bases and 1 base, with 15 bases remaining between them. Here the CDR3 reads CASSYRPQSPSGNTIYF. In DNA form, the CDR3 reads TGTGCCAGCAGTTACAGGCCCCAAAGCCCTTCTGGAAACACCATATATTTT.

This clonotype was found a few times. As DNA, the CDR3 is TGTGCCAGCAGCCGACTAGCGGGGACCGACAATGAGCAGTTCTTC. It translates to CASSRLAGTDNEQFF. The rearrangement joins TRBV3-1 to TRBJ2-1, with 11 positions matching TRBD2. The germline CDR1 and CDR2 sequences are LGHDT and YNNKEL (reference sequence). With 4 bases clipped from V and 5 bases from J, the junction kept 4 bases outside the gene matches. This CDR3 has 15 amino acids.

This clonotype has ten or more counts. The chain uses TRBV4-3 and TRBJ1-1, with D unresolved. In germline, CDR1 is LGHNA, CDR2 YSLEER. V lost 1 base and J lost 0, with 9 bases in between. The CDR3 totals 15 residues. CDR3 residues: CASSQGAQMNTEAFF. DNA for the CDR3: TGCGCCAGCAGCCAAGGGGCACAGATGAACACTGAAGCTTTCTTT.

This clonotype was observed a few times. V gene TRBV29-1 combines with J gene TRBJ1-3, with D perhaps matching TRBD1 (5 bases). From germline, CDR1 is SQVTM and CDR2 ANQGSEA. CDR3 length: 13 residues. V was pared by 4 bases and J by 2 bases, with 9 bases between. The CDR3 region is CSVGPGTGNTIYF. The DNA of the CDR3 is TGCAGCGTTGGCCCAGGGACTGGAAACACCATATATTTT.

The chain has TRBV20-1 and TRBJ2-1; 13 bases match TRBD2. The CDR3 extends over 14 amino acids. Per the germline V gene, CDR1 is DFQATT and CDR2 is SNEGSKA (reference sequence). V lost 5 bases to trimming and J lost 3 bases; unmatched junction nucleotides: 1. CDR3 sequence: CSAGTSGVYNEQFF. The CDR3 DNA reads TGCAGTGCTGGGACTAGCGGGGTCTACAATGAGCAGTTCTTC.